This is a list of T cell receptor beta chains from one sample in a study of shared clonotypes between healthy human individuals. Here immunoSEQ multiplex PCR was the method, and the copy in TCRdb shows in-frame clones only, minus some. Counted here are hundreds of thousands of clones, about four fifths occurring once; the ten biggest clones make up over 10%. The sample consisted of PBMCs. The receptors here all came from a woman between 40 and 50 years old in good health. Some clones in this sample may be carry-over from other donors' samples. Each CDR3 is given without its conserved first and last residue. The order of the fields is clone size, D gene, V gene, CDR3 protein. D genes are given only for firm matches. Not all rows give a size; the values are once, few, many and, for expanded clones, a class.

clone size: .; D gene: .; V gene: TRBV6-5; CDR3 protein: ASSYGRERYGYT
clone size: .; D gene: .; V gene: TRBV4-3; CDR3 protein: ASSQDLQAGYTDTQY
clone size: .; D gene: .; V gene: TRBV5-1; CDR3 protein: ASSLGGTLTYEQY
clone size: medium-sized; D gene: .; V gene: TRBV4-3; CDR3 protein: ASSQGLSGLRAEQY
clone size: .; D gene: .; V gene: TRBV19; CDR3 protein: ASSNLDHEQY
clone size: .; D gene: .; V gene: TRBV6-1; CDR3 protein: ASSEGGPRNQPQH
clone size: .; D gene: .; V gene: TRBV29-1; CDR3 protein: SVVGRRWDKTGELF
clone size: .; D gene: .; V gene: TRBV15; CDR3 protein: ATSRDPGVGTNEKLF
clone size: .; D gene: TRBD2; V gene: TRBV7-8; CDR3 protein: ASSLFGGGAGTGELF
clone size: .; D gene: .; V gene: TRBV7-2; CDR3 protein: ASSLVQEAYEQY
clone size: .; D gene: TRBD2; V gene: TRBV6-4; CDR3 protein: ASSDRAGGDFNEQF
clone size: .; D gene: TRBD2; V gene: TRBV6-4; CDR3 protein: ASSKTSGRANEQF
clone size: .; D gene: TRBD2; V gene: TRBV2; CDR3 protein: ASWVGGLAGSEQY
clone size: .; D gene: TRBD2; V gene: TRBV2; CDR3 protein: ASYFDVPGLAGDPYEQY
clone size: .; D gene: .; V gene: TRBV19; CDR3 protein: ASSIAQHYEQY
clone size: .; D gene: .; V gene: TRBV15; CDR3 protein: ATSSTQGYEQY
clone size: .; D gene: TRBD2; V gene: TRBV27; CDR3 protein: ASRVAGGGFSEQY
clone size: .; D gene: .; V gene: TRBV7-9; CDR3 protein: ASSLDGSGGYTQY
clone size: .; D gene: .; V gene: TRBV25-1; CDR3 protein: ASPSRGSSYNEQF
clone size: .; D gene: .; V gene: TRBV18; CDR3 protein: ASSPGRGEGYT
clone size: .; D gene: .; V gene: TRBV5-1; CDR3 protein: ASSLLQGSEKLF
clone size: .; D gene: .; V gene: TRBV30; CDR3 protein: AWGTGVYNEQF
clone size: .; D gene: .; V gene: TRBV18; CDR3 protein: ASSPREGSTDTQY
clone size: .; D gene: .; V gene: TRBV12-2; CDR3 protein: ASRNQRVAGRSYEQY
clone size: once; D gene: .; V gene: TRBV6-4; CDR3 protein: ASRAGGTDTQY
clone size: .; D gene: .; V gene: TRBV11-1; CDR3 protein: ASSSDISTEQY
clone size: .; D gene: .; V gene: TRBV7-2; CDR3 protein: ASSARGRPRNEQF
clone size: few; D gene: .; V gene: TRBV4-2; CDR3 protein: ASSQDRGGRWGYT
clone size: .; D gene: TRBD1; V gene: TRBV30; CDR3 protein: ARHAGTGGNTEAF
clone size: .; D gene: TRBD2; V gene: TRBV9; CDR3 protein: ASSVGGDLREGNEQF
clone size: .; D gene: .; V gene: TRBV15; CDR3 protein: ATSRGVGETQY
clone size: .; D gene: .; V gene: TRBV11-2; CDR3 protein: ASSVESGREQY
clone size: .; D gene: TRBD2; V gene: TRBV5-4; CDR3 protein: ASSLALAGAANTGELF
clone size: .; D gene: .; V gene: TRBV5-1; CDR3 protein: ASRTVLSGRSHTGELF
clone size: .; D gene: .; V gene: TRBV7-3; CDR3 protein: ASSLGPTSYEQY
clone size: .; D gene: .; V gene: TRBV11-2; CDR3 protein: ASSQGLSGLRAEQY
clone size: .; D gene: .; V gene: TRBV21-1; CDR3 protein: ATKARYTGELF
clone size: few; D gene: .; V gene: TRBV13; CDR3 protein: ASSLGQTNTEAF
clone size: once; D gene: TRBD2; V gene: TRBV10-3; CDR3 protein: AISPGGHRPNEQF
clone size: few; D gene: .; V gene: TRBV28; CDR3 protein: ASSPLTTSQETQY
clone size: few; D gene: .; V gene: TRBV12-2; CDR3 protein: ASRLGTQAGGAYEQY
clone size: .; D gene: TRBD2; V gene: TRBV5-4; CDR3 protein: ASSGTSGYNEQF
clone size: once; D gene: .; V gene: TRBV18; CDR3 protein: ASSPDGNEQF
clone size: .; D gene: TRBD2; V gene: TRBV30; CDR3 protein: AWSVGSGGLYEQY
clone size: .; D gene: .; V gene: TRBV14; CDR3 protein: ASSQERRSRWEGYT
clone size: .; D gene: TRBD2; V gene: TRBV5-6; CDR3 protein: ASSQGLAVVYEQY
clone size: .; D gene: TRBD2; V gene: TRBV28; CDR3 protein: ASRRTSGSSYEQY
clone size: .; D gene: .; V gene: TRBV7-7; CDR3 protein: ASSSVAVLGETQY
clone size: .; D gene: .; V gene: TRBV11-2; CDR3 protein: ASSLDNQPQH
clone size: .; D gene: .; V gene: TRBV30; CDR3 protein: AWSDRRVGELF
clone size: .; D gene: TRBD2; V gene: TRBV10-3; CDR3 protein: AISNPATGLAGKGPDTQY
clone size: .; D gene: .; V gene: TRBV5-1; CDR3 protein: ASSLGPAGDNEQF
clone size: .; D gene: TRBD1; V gene: TRBV5-4; CDR3 protein: ASSSSTGGNEQY
clone size: .; D gene: TRBD2; V gene: TRBV6-1; CDR3 protein: ASSDRSGRGSNEQF
clone size: .; D gene: .; V gene: TRBV5-1; CDR3 protein: ASSLLPGPERETQY
clone size: .; D gene: .; V gene: TRBV7-2; CDR3 protein: ASSLSGRSTDTQY